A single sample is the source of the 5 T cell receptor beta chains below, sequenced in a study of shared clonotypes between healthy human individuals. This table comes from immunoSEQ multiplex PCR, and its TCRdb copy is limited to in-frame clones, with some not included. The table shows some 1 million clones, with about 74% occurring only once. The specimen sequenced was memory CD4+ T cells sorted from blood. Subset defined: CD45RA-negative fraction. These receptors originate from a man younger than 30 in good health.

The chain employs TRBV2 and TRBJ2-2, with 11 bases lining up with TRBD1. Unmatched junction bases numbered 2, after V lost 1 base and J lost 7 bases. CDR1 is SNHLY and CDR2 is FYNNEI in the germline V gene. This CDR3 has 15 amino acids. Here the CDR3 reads CASSEGGTGGGELFF. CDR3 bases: TGTGCCAGCAGTGAAGGCGGGACAGGGGGCGGGGAGCTGTTTTTT.

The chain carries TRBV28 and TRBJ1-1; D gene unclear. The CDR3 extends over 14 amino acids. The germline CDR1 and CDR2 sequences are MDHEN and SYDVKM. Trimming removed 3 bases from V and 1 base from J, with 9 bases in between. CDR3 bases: TGTGCCAGCAGTTTCCAACAGCAGAACACTGAAGCTTTCTTT. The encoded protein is CASSFQQQNTEAFF.

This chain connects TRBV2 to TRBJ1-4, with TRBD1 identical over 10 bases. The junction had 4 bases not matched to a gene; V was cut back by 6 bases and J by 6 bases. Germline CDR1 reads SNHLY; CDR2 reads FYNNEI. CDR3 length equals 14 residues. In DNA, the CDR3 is TGTGCCAGCAGCCTGACAGGGGGCTATGAAAAACTGTTTTTT. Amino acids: CASSLTGGYEKLFF.

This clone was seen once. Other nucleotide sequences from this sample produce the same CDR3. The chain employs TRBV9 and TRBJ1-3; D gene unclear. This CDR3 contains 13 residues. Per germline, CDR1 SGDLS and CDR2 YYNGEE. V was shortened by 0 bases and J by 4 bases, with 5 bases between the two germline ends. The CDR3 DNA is TGTGCCAGCAGCGTAGGTGGAGGAAACACCATATATTTT. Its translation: CASSVGGGNTIYF.

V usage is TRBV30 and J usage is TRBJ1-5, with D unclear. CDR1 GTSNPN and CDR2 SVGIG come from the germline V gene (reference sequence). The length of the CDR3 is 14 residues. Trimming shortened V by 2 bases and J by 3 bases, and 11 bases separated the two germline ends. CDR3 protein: CAWSRADLNQPQHF. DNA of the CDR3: TGTGCCTGGAGTCGTGCGGACCTCAATCAGCCCCAGCATTTT. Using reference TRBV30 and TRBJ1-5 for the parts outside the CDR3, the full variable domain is SQTIHQWPATLVQPVGSPLSLECTVEGTSNPNLYWYRQAAGRGLQLLFYSVGIGQISSEVPQNLSASRPQDRQFILSSKKLLLSDSGFYLCAWSRADLNQPQHFGDGTRLSIL.